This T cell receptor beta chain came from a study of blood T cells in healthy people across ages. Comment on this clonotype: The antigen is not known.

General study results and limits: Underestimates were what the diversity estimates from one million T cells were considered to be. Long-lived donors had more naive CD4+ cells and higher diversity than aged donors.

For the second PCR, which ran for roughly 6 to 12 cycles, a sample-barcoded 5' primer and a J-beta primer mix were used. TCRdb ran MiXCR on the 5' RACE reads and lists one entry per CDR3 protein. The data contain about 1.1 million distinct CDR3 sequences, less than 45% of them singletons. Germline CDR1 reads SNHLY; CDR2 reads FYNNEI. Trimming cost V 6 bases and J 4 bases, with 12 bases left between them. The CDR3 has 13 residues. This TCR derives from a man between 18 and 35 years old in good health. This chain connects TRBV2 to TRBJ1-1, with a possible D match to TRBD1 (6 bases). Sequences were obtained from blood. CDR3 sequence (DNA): TGTGCCAGCAGGGGGGCCATGGGCACTGAAGCTTTCTTT. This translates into CASRGAMGTEAFF.